This T cell receptor (beta chain) was sequenced during a study of T cell responses to AZD1222 COVID-19 vaccine. This clone was recorded once. The assay was immunoSEQ multiplex PCR, and TCRdb's table has in-frame clones only and misses some. The table records 150,000 or so clones, roughly 90% of them present only once. Trimming took 4 bases from V and 7 from J, leaving 14 bases between them. Germline V CDR1 and CDR2: SGHTA, FQGTGA. The CDR3 is made up of 14 amino acids. The chain carries TRBV7-3 and TRBJ2-1; possibly TRBD1 or TRBD2 for D (5 bases each). The sample consisted of peripheral blood, taken on day 0 of AZD1222 vaccination. The source of this sequence is an adult in good health. For the CDR3, the DNA is TGTGCCAGCAGCTCTCTAGGGACGAGGAATGAGCAGTTCTTC. Its protein is CASSSLGTRNEQFF. Together with reference TRBV7-3 and TRBJ2-1, the CDR3 gives the full variable domain: GAGVSQTPSNKVTEKGKYVELRCDPISGHTALYWYRQSLGQGPEFLIYFQGTGAADDSGLPNDRFFAVRPEGSVSTLKIQRTERGDSAVYLCASSSLGTRNEQFFGPGTRLTVL.